Shown below are 28 T cell receptor beta chains from a single sample sequenced in a study of T cells in Graves' hyperthyroidism and ophthalmopathy. Amplification of TCR beta CDR3 regions used RNA as the template. A first-round RT-PCR of the TCR CDR3 used the HTBI primer set. In TCRdb, the multiplex PCR reads were re-called with MiXCR into one record per CDR3 protein. The sample yields hundreds of thousands of distinct CDR3 sequences, 11% to 15% seen once. The sequencing input was blood. The receptors were sampled from a woman in her thirties or forties with Graves' hyperthyroidism.

This clonotype turned up a few times. The chain is built from TRBV28 and TRBJ1-6; 7 bases are shared with TRBD1. CDR1 and CDR2 (germline): MDHEN, SYDVKM. The CDR3 spans 14 residues. The V gene end was trimmed by 6 bases and the J gene end by 8 bases; junction bases not matched to a gene: 7. CDR3 in amino acids: CASRGTDGDSPLHF. The CDR3 DNA follows: TGTGCCAGCAGGGGGACAGACGGCGATTCACCCCTCCACTTT.

The rearrangement joins TRBV25-1 to TRBJ1-2; TRBD1 might be the D (6 bases). The CDR3 covers 12 residues. In germline, CDR1 is MGHDK, CDR2 SYGVNS. Trimming stripped 5 bases from V and 7 bases from J, with 11 bases between. CDR3 region: CASSNIRGGYTF. The CDR3, as DNA: TGTGCCAGCAGTAATATCAGGGGTGGCTACACCTTC.

The table lists this clonotype with many counts. The chain recombines TRBV12-3 or TRBV12-4 with TRBJ2-5; D gene uncertain. Trimming stripped 6 bases from V and 0 bases from J, with 17 bases between. This CDR3 is built from 16 residues. The CDR3 DNA reads as TGTGCCAGCAGCCCTCCCCCACTGACGTACCAAGAGACCCAGTACTTC. The encoded protein is CASSPPPLTYQETQYF.

Worth noting for this clonotype: The conserved phenylalanine or tryptophan normally closing the CDR3 is absent here, so this likely arose from a read error. The gene calls are TRBV6-2 or TRBV6-3 and TRBJ1-5; D is unresolved. Germline values: CDR1 MNHEY, CDR2 SVGEGT. V was cut by 6 bases and J by 2 bases, with 8 bases left in between. The CDR3 consists of 13 residues. The CDR3 loop reads CASSPGRNQPQHL. DNA of the CDR3: TGTGCCAGCAGCCCCGGTCGCAATCAGCCCCAGCATCTT.

This clonotype has just a few counts. J is TRBJ1-1 and V is TRBV11-3; D possibly corresponds to TRBD1 (5 bases). Germline CDR1 SGHNT, CDR2 YENEEA. The CDR3 runs to 14 residues. Trimming cost V 4 bases and J 4 bases, with 13 bases left between them. The CDR3 is CASSSRGESTEAFF. The CDR3 DNA follows: TGTGCCAGCAGCTCCCGGGGGGAGTCCACTGAAGCTTTCTTT.

This clonotype was found many times. The CDR3 DNA sequence: TGTGCCAGCAGTCTCCAGACTAGCTTACAGTTCTTC. Encoded protein: CASSLQTSLQFF. The chain employs TRBV28 and TRBJ2-1; TRBD2 matches at 7 bases. CDR1 and CDR2 (germline): MDHEN, SYDVKM. The V gene end was trimmed by 5 bases and the J gene end by 13 bases; junction bases not matched to a gene: 8. The CDR3 loop spans 12 amino acids.

This clonotype has a count of ten or more. The chain is built from TRBV12-5 and TRBJ2-5; D not resolved. The CDR3 sequence is 13 residues long. Germline loops: CDR1 LGHNT, CDR2 FRNRAP. V was shortened by 5 bases and J by 5 bases, with 12 bases between the two germline ends. CDR3 region: CASGIEVGETQYF. The CDR3 DNA follows: TGTGCTAGTGGTATTGAAGTGGGGGAGACCCAGTACTTC.

The sample holds many counts of this clonotype. J is TRBJ2-2 and V is TRBV18; tentative D call: TRBD2 (5 bases). The CDR3 has 13 amino acids. The V and J ends lost 7 bases and 0 bases respectively, with 6 bases between them. Germline V gene data show CDR1 as KGHSH and CDR2 as LQKENI. CDR3 residues: CASCSANTGELFF. CDR3 in DNA: TGTGCCAGCTGTAGCGCGAACACCGGGGAGCTGTTTTTT.

In this sample, this clonotype turned up many times. The J gene is TRBJ2-3, the V gene TRBV18; 12 nucleotides line up with TRBD2. V lost 3 bases, J lost 5 bases, and 6 bases stayed unmatched. CDR1 is KGHSH and CDR2 is LQKENI in the germline V gene. CDR3 length: 16 residues. The CDR3 nucleotides read TGTGCCAGCTCACCGCGACTAGCGGGAGCTGAAGATACGCAGTATTTT. Protein sequence: CASSPRLAGAEDTQYF.

This clonotype was detected a few times. The chain links TRBV10-2 to TRBJ2-7, with D perhaps matching TRBD2 (6 bases). This CDR3 spans 13 amino acids. Trimming pared 3 bases from V and 6 bases from J, leaving 12 bases between. The V gene's germline CDR1 is WSHSY and CDR2 SAAADI. In nucleotides, the CDR3 is TGCGCCAGCAGTGAAAGAGCCGGGGGCGAGCAGTACTTC. Encoded protein: CASSERAGGEQYF.

Comments on this clonotype: The final CDR3 position lacks the conserved phenylalanine or tryptophan, pointing to a likely read error. The chain is built from TRBV20-1 and TRBJ1-1; TRBD1 agrees at 7 bases. Germline V gives CDR1 DFQATT, CDR2 SNEGSKA (reference sequence). This CDR3 is 16 amino acids long. V shed 1 base, J shed 0 bases, and the junction held 8 bases outside the gene matches. The CDR3 coding sequence is TGCAGTGCTAGAGCCCCACAGGGGCTTATGAACACTGAAGCTTTCTTA. This gives the protein CSARAPQGLMNTEAFL.

This clonotype appeared once. This chain joins TRBV30 and TRBJ1-4; TRBD1 matches at 7 bases. CDR1 and CDR2 from the germline V gene are GTSNPN and SVGIG (reference sequence). V shed 5 bases and J 11 bases; nucleotides not matched to a gene: 14. The CDR3 loop spans 14 amino acids. As DNA, the CDR3 is TGTGCCTGGGGCCCGACAGGGTACGCTGAGAAACTGTTTTTT. Translated: CAWGPTGYAEKLFF.

This clonotype has only a few counts. DNA for the CDR3: TGTGCCAGTAGGTCCCGCTTGGATGAGCAGTTCTTC. Translated: CASRSRLDEQFF. The chain employs TRBV19 and TRBJ2-1, with unresolved D. The V end was cut by 6 bases, the J end by 8 bases, with 11 bases between. The germline CDR1 and CDR2 sequences are LNHDA and SQIVND (reference sequence). The CDR3 spans 12 residues. Filled out from reference TRBV19 and TRBJ2-1, the complete variable domain reads DGGITQSPKYLFRKEGQNVTLSCEQNLNHDAMYWYRQDPGQGLRLIYYSQIVNDFQKGDIAEGYSVSREKKESFPLTVTSAQKNPTAFYLCASRSRLDEQFFGPGTRLTVL.

This clonotype was recorded many times. V gene TRBV7-9 combines with J gene TRBJ2-1; D possibly uses TRBD1 or TRBD2 (5 bases each). Trimming removed 5 bases at V and 6 bases at J, with 20 bases between. CDR3 size: 16 residues. CDR1 and CDR2 from the germline V gene are SEHNR and FQNEAQ (reference sequence). CDR3 nucleotide sequence: TGTGCCAGCAGCGGTCCCTCGGGACGAGAGCCCAATGAGCAGTTCTTC. This encodes CASSGPSGREPNEQFF.

This sequence joins TRBV3-1 and TRBJ1-3, with 7 bases matching TRBD1. V was clipped by 1 base and J by 1 base; unmatched bases: 7. The CDR3 is made up of 17 amino acids. Germline CDR1 LGHDT, CDR2 YNNKEL (reference sequence). CDR3 DNA: TGTGCCAGCAGCCAAGGGGGGACAGTCCTATCTGGAAACACCATATATTTT. It yields the protein CASSQGGTVLSGNTIYF.

The CDR3 is CASSVSGTGVLTQYF. In DNA, the CDR3 is TGTGCCAGCAGCGTTTCCGGGACAGGGGTGTTAACGCAGTATTTT. The chain recombines TRBV7-9 with TRBJ2-3, with 10 positions matching TRBD1. The trim removed 5 bases at V and 9 bases at J, leaving 11 bases unmatched. This CDR3 spans 15 amino acids. The germline gives CDR1 SEHNR, CDR2 FQNEAQ (reference sequence).

V usage is TRBV27 and J usage is TRBJ2-7, with TRBD2 matching over 9 bases. The ends lost 0 bases at V and 7 bases at J; junction bases unmatched: 13. CDR1 is MNHEY and CDR2 is SMNVEV in the germline V gene (reference sequence). CDR3 length: 17 residues. CDR3 loop: CASSLSRKTSGPSEQYF. The CDR3 region has the DNA TGTGCCAGCAGTTTATCGAGGAAGACTAGCGGTCCCTCTGAGCAGTACTTC.

In its sample, this clonotype was seen many times. V usage is TRBV11-2 and J usage is TRBJ2-1; 8 nucleotides agree with TRBD2. Trimming cost V 5 bases and J 0 bases; bases outside gene matches: 12. This CDR3 has 18 amino acids. Per the germline V gene, CDR1 is SGHAT and CDR2 is FQNNGV. The CDR3 DNA reads as TGTGCCAGCAGCACCCGTACTAGCGGTAATTACTCCTACAATGAGCAGTTCTTC. Amino acid sequence: CASSTRTSGNYSYNEQFF.

The rearrangement uses TRBV20-1 and TRBJ1-1; TRBD1 might be the D (5 bases). There are 19 residues in the CDR3. Germline V gives CDR1 DFQATT, CDR2 SNEGSKA (reference sequence). V lost 0 bases, J lost 0 bases, and 23 bases lay in between. CDR3 in DNA: TGCAGTGCTAGAGATCGTGGGGCCTGGACCGAGAATCTGAACACTGAAGCTTTCTTT. Protein sequence: CSARDRGAWTENLNTEAFF.

This CDR3 is CASSLGGTGGEETQYF. DNA for the CDR3: TGCGCCAGCAGCTTGGGAGGGACAGGGGGCGAGGAGACCCAGTACTTC. The rearrangement uses TRBV5-1 and TRBJ2-5, with 12 bases lining up with TRBD1. CDR3 length: 16 residues. With 0 bases clipped from V and 5 bases from J, the junction kept 5 bases outside the gene matches. Per germline, CDR1 SGHRS and CDR2 YFSETQ.

The V gene is TRBV7-6, the J gene TRBJ2-3; no reliable D call. The V gene lost 1 base and the J gene lost 7 bases, with 6 bases spanning the gap. CDR1 is SGHVS, CDR2 FNYEAQ, per germline. The CDR3 contains 12 residues. The CDR3 loop is CASSLDGNTQYF. CDR3 bases: TGTGCCAGCAGCTTAGATGGGAATACGCAGTATTTT.

The chain is built from TRBV20-1 and TRBJ2-1; 7 bases line up with TRBD1. This CDR3 has 12 residues. CDR1 is DFQATT and CDR2 is SNEGSKA in the germline V gene (reference sequence). The ends lost 1 base at V and 14 bases at J; junction bases unmatched: 8. The CDR3 spells CSARGRDSVEFF. CDR3 coding DNA: TGCAGTGCTAGAGGTCGGGACAGCGTGGAGTTCTTC.

This clonotype was counted at least ten times. The V call is TRBV5-1, the J call TRBJ2-2; TRBD1 is a possible D gene (5 bases). V was shortened by 0 bases and J by 4 bases, with 10 bases between the two germline ends. The CDR3 has 15 residues. CDR1 and CDR2 (germline): SGHRS, YFSETQ. The CDR3 bases are TGCGCCAGCAGCTTGGATGAAGGGGCCACCGGGGAGCTGTTTTTT. It translates to CASSLDEGATGELFF.

The rearrangement links TRBV27 to TRBJ1-5; tentatively, D is TRBD1 (5 bases). Germline V gene sequence: CDR1 MNHEY, CDR2 SMNVEV (reference sequence). Trimming cost V 3 bases and J 2 bases, with 14 bases left between them. The CDR3 extends over 16 amino acids. This CDR3 is CASSLTSGPGNQPQHF. The CDR3 nucleotides are TGTGCCAGCAGTTTGACCTCAGGGCCCGGCAATCAGCCCCAGCATTTT.

The table lists this clonotype with a few counts. J is TRBJ2-1 and V is TRBV5-8; D may be TRBD1 (7 bases). Germline CDR1 reads SGHTS; CDR2 reads YDEGEE. The CDR3 length is 17 residues. Trimming removed 0 bases from V and 9 bases from J, with 22 bases in between. CDR3 in amino acids: CASSLVAWRGRDFEQFF. The CDR3 DNA reads as TGTGCCAGCAGCTTGGTGGCTTGGAGGGGGCGGGATTTTGAGCAGTTCTTC.

The rearrangement links TRBV5-6 to TRBJ1-5; the match to TRBD1 covers 9 bases. The V segment lost 5 bases and the J segment 5 bases; nucleotides outside the gene matches: 11. Germline assignment: CDR1 SGHDT and CDR2 YYEEEE. This CDR3 region has 16 residues. The chain's CDR3 is CASSYTGQGKYQPQHF. The CDR3 coding sequence is TGTGCCAGCAGTTACACCGGACAGGGGAAGTATCAGCCCCAGCATTTT.

Many counts were recorded for this clonotype. The genes are TRBV5-1 and TRBJ2-5, with 14 bases identical to TRBD2. The V segment lost 4 bases and the J segment 4 bases; nucleotides outside the gene matches: 6. Per germline, CDR1 SGHRS and CDR2 YFSETQ. This CDR3 region has 16 residues. The CDR3 DNA is TGCGCCAGCAGCGAGACTAGCGGGAGGGCGGCAGAGACCCAGTACTTC. The encoded protein is CASSETSGRAAETQYF.

In its sample, this clonotype was seen many times. The chain combines TRBV28 with TRBJ1-4; D unresolved. CDR1 is MDHEN and CDR2 is SYDVKM in the germline V gene. The V end lost 3 bases, the J end lost 3 bases, and 8 bases lay between the germline ends. The CDR3 runs to 14 residues. CDR3 protein: CASSFEGPNEKLFF. Here the CDR3 DNA reads TGTGCCAGCAGTTTCGAGGGCCCTAATGAAAAACTGTTTTTT.